This TCR beta chain was found in a study of CD8+ T cells in alopecia areata. Study-wide background: Those patients who were treated received oral tofacitinib, which was given at 5 to 10 mg twice daily for moderate-to-severe alopecia areata. For treated patients, severity scores reflected the percentage of scalp area affected. Whole-study results and caveats: Lesional tissue from the scalp (especially in alopecia totalis/universalis) showed higher clonality than normal scalp.

The sample's treatment: oral pan-JAK inhibitor, 5-10 mg twice daily. RNA was isolated and reverse transcribed to cDNA, the sequencing template. Profiled with immunoSEQ multiplex PCR; TCRdb holds only in-frame clones, not every one. The table has 150,000 to 250,000 clones, approximately 60% seen once. With 10 bases removed from V and 1 base from J, the gap between germline ends came to 16 bases. The CDR3 sequence is 15 residues long. Germline CDR1 SNHLY, CDR2 FYNNEI. In regard to this clone: As yet, its antigen is unknown.

This material consisted of CD4+ T cells sorted from blood, taken at week 4, from a patient treated with tofacitinib. V is TRBV2 and J is TRBJ2-2; weak D call: TRBD1 (5 bases). This TCR came from a human donor with alopecia areata. CDR3 DNA: TGTGCCACCTCAAGGGGCAGCGTGAACACCGGGGAGCTGTTTTTT. The encoded protein is CATSRGSVNTGELFF.